One and the same sample provided the 21 T cell receptor beta chains below, sequenced in a study of cytomegalovirus exposure and HLA in healthy donors. Primers: 60 Vbeta forward and 13 Jbeta reverse. This table comes from immunoSEQ multiplex PCR, and its TCRdb copy is limited to in-frame clones, with some not included. Of some 200,000 clones listed, 75% to 80% are singletons. The source material was PBMCs. These receptors all stem from a man between 18 and 29 years old in good health and CMV-seronegative.

The genes are TRBV6-1 and TRBJ1-4, with D possibly matching TRBD1 (5 bases). This CDR3 is 17 amino acids long. Germline values: CDR1 MNHNS, CDR2 SASEGT. V shed 3 bases and J shed 1 base, with 15 bases lying between them. The CDR3 bases are TGTGCCAGCAGTGAGCGTGTTAGGAGGGGAACTAATGAAAAACTGTTTTTT. Protein: CASSERVRRGTNEKLFF.

The rearrangement links TRBV11-1 to TRBJ2-3; 14 bases match TRBD2. V lost 3 bases to trimming and J lost 3 bases; unmatched junction nucleotides: 8. CDR3 size: 18 residues. Germline V gives CDR1 SGHAT, CDR2 FQDESV (reference sequence). DNA of the CDR3: TGTGCCAGCAGCTTCCACTTTCGGACTAGCGGGGGGACAGATACGCAGTATTTT. Residues: CASSFHFRTSGGTDTQYF.

The chain has TRBV28 and TRBJ2-1; 8 positions match TRBD1. V was pared by 6 bases and J by 4 bases, with 8 bases of the junction left unmatched. The CDR3 has 15 residues. Germline CDR1 MDHEN, CDR2 SYDVKM. This CDR3 reads CASSLGTGQYNEQFF. DNA for the CDR3: TGTGCCAGCAGCCTGGGGACAGGTCAATACAATGAGCAGTTCTTC.

The rearrangement uses TRBV7-6 and TRBJ2-2; 7 bases agree with TRBD2. J was trimmed by 3 bases and V by 4 bases; bases with no gene match: 5. Per germline, CDR1 SGHVS and CDR2 FNYEAQ. The CDR3 runs 15 residues. This chain's CDR3 is CASSSGTTYTGELFF. CDR3 sequence (DNA): TGTGCCAGCAGCTCCGGGACTACTTACACCGGGGAGCTGTTTTTT.

The chain has TRBV9 and TRBJ2-3, with D possibly being TRBD1 (6 bases). Trimming left V 0 bases short and J 0 bases short, with 11 bases between. The CDR3 has 16 amino acids. Germline V CDR1 and CDR2: SGDLS, YYNGEE. The CDR3 protein is CASSVVDSTSTDTQYF. The DNA for the CDR3 is TGTGCCAGCAGCGTAGTGGACAGCACTAGCACAGATACGCAGTATTTT.

The gene calls are TRBV4-3 and TRBJ1-3; D not resolved. V lost 5 bases and J 4 bases, leaving 9 bases between the germline ends. This CDR3 region has 13 residues. In germline, CDR1 is LGHNA, CDR2 YSLEER. CDR3 in amino acids: CASSSVSGNTIYF. The CDR3 DNA is TGCGCCAGCAGCTCTGTTTCCGGAAACACCATATATTTT.

This chain joins TRBV2 and TRBJ2-1; TRBD2 aligns across 7 bases. Germline values: CDR1 SNHLY, CDR2 FYNNEI. Trimming removed 2 bases from V and 3 bases from J; junction bases left unmatched: 10. There are 17 residues in the CDR3. This chain's CDR3 is CASSEPSSWTSYNEQFF. CDR3 nucleotide sequence: TGTGCCAGCAGTGAACCGTCTTCGTGGACTAGCTACAATGAGCAGTTCTTC.

This chain connects TRBV18 to TRBJ1-5, with 7 bases fitting TRBD1. The germline V gene encodes CDR1 KGHSH and CDR2 LQKENI. Trimming removed 2 bases from V and 5 bases from J; junction bases left unmatched: 6. This CDR3 comprises 15 residues. The CDR3 DNA reads TGTGCCAGCTCACCAACAGGGGAAGGGGATCAGCCCCAGCATTTT. As protein: CASSPTGEGDQPQHF.

The chain links TRBV27 to TRBJ2-1, with TRBD2 identical over 9 bases. Trimming took 10 bases from V and 8 from J; bases not matched to a gene: 12. CDR1 and CDR2 from the germline V gene are MNHEY and SMNVEV (reference sequence). This CDR3 contains 14 residues. CDR3 DNA: TGTGCCACCACCCCGGGACTAGCCGGCGATGAGCAGTTCTTC. Its translation is CATTPGLAGDEQFF.

The V and J genes are TRBV19 and TRBJ1-5; possibly TRBD1 for D (5 bases). The CDR3 consists of 14 residues. Trimming took 2 bases from V and 6 from J, leaving 11 bases between them. Germline V CDR1 and CDR2: LNHDA, SQIVND (reference sequence). The CDR3 sequence is CASSITGGAQPQHF. The DNA for the CDR3 is TGTGCCAGTAGTATAACAGGAGGGGCTCAGCCCCAGCATTTT.

This chain connects TRBV5-1 to TRBJ2-5, with 8 nucleotides matching TRBD2. This CDR3 region has 17 residues. The germline V gene encodes CDR1 SGHRS and CDR2 YFSETQ. Trimming at V came to 0 bases and at J to 5 bases, leaving 12 bases not matched to a gene. The CDR3 coding sequence is TGCGCCAGCAGCTTGGAGGCAGGGGCGGGGGGCGTCGAGACCCAGTACTTC. Translating gives CASSLEAGAGGVETQYF.

V and J are TRBV30 and TRBJ2-7, with 7 positions matching TRBD2. The V gene's germline CDR1 is GTSNPN and CDR2 SVGIG (reference sequence). Germline trimming cut 2 bases from V and 2 bases from J; bases unmatched to any gene: 12. The CDR3 is 16 residues long. Here the CDR3 DNA reads TGTGCCTGGAGTCCACGGGGGAGCGGGAACCCCTACGAGCAGTACTTC. As protein: CAWSPRGSGNPYEQYF.

This chain uses TRBV27 with TRBJ2-6; 8 bases fit TRBD1. Trimming at V came to 3 bases and at J to 4 bases, leaving 8 bases not matched to a gene. Germline V gives CDR1 MNHEY, CDR2 SMNVEV (reference sequence). This CDR3 contains 17 residues. In DNA, the CDR3 is TGTGCCAGCAGTTTCCCGACAGGGGCTGGGGGGGCCAACGTCCTGACTTTC. Protein product: CASSFPTGAGGANVLTF.

Concerning this clone: This sample includes further DNA sequences coding for the same CDR3. The chain has TRBV5-1 and TRBJ2-5; no firm D call. The V end lost 4 bases, the J end lost 2 bases, and 3 bases lay between the germline ends. This CDR3 is built from 11 residues. Germline V gives CDR1 SGHRS, CDR2 YFSETQ. The CDR3: CASSLQETQYF. The CDR3 nucleotides are TGCGCCAGCAGCCTACAAGAGACCCAGTACTTC.

V is TRBV19 and J is TRBJ2-4; D may be TRBD1 (5 bases). Trimming pared 7 bases from V and 6 bases from J, leaving 19 bases between. The CDR3 contains 15 residues. Germline V gives CDR1 LNHDA, CDR2 SQIVND (reference sequence). Written as DNA, the CDR3 is TGTGCCAGTACCTCGTGGGGCCCCTATGGAAACATTCAGTACTTC. Translating it yields CASTSWGPYGNIQYF.

V is TRBV7-3 and J is TRBJ2-1, with 9 nucleotides matching TRBD2. This CDR3 is 15 amino acids long. After removal of 5 bases from V and 7 bases from J, the junction contained 9 bases not matched to a gene. The germline gives CDR1 SGHTA, CDR2 FQGTGA. The CDR3 DNA is TGTGCCAGCAGCCTACGGACTAGCGCCAAGAATGAGCAGTTCTTC. Amino acids: CASSLRTSAKNEQFF.

This clone appeared once. J is TRBJ1-6 and V is TRBV25-1; 7 bases fit TRBD1. This CDR3 is 15 amino acids long. Germline V gives CDR1 MGHDK, CDR2 SYGVNS. With V trimmed by 2 bases and J by 4 bases, 2 bases remained unmatched. CDR3 loop: CASSEDREYNSPLHF. CDR3 sequence (DNA): TGTGCCAGCAGTGAAGACAGGGAATATAATTCACCCCTCCACTTT.

There are a few counts of this clone. This chain connects TRBV7-2 to TRBJ2-7; 7 bases are a match to TRBD1. V gave up 5 bases and J gave up 2 bases; unmatched junction bases: 12. The length of the CDR3 is 16 residues. CDR1 is SGHTA, CDR2 FQGNSA, per germline. The CDR3 here is CASSRLPGTVAYEQYF. In DNA, the CDR3 is TGTGCCAGCAGCCGTTTACCCGGGACAGTAGCCTACGAGCAGTACTTC.

The chain is built from TRBV7-2 and TRBJ1-5; D call uncertain. V lost 0 bases, J lost 0 bases, and 12 bases lay in between. Germline V gene sequence: CDR1 SGHTA, CDR2 FQGNSA. CDR3 length equals 17 residues. Here the CDR3 reads CASSLAGGGYSNQPQHF. In nucleotides, the CDR3 is TGTGCCAGCAGCTTAGCTGGAGGAGGATATAGCAATCAGCCCCAGCATTTT.

The gene calls are TRBV2 and TRBJ2-4, with TRBD2 as a possible D gene (5 bases). Per the germline V gene, CDR1 is SNHLY and CDR2 is FYNNEI. The CDR3 contains 15 residues. Trimming stripped 0 bases from V and 0 bases from J, with 6 bases between. The CDR3 loop is CASSEAEGAKNIQYF. The DNA of the CDR3 is TGTGCCAGCAGTGAAGCCGAGGGAGCCAAAAACATTCAGTACTTC.

This clone has just a few counts. The identical CDR3 is also encoded by other nucleotide sequences in the sample. The chain links TRBV27 to TRBJ1-1, with D perhaps TRBD1 (5 bases). This CDR3 has 13 amino acids. Deletions cut 2 bases from V and 2 bases from J, with 6 bases between. CDR1 and CDR2 (germline): MNHEY, SMNVEV (reference sequence). DNA for the CDR3: TGTGCCAGCAGTTTACAGGGTAACACTGAAGCTTTCTTT. Encoded protein: CASSLQGNTEAFF.